Detailed here is one TCR beta chain. Its antigen remains unknown. CDR3 length: 15 amino acids. With V trimmed by 9 bases and J by 6 bases, 11 bases remained unmatched. CDR1 and CDR2 (germline): LNHDA, SQIVND (reference sequence). Separate alpha and beta amplification began at the second PCR step. Both TRBC1 and TRBC2 were covered by a beta constant-region primer of two equimolar oligonucleotides. Ligated cDNA was amplified by four rounds of PCR with nested alpha and beta constant-region primers and SP2. The cDNA 3' end received a ligated single-stranded oligonucleotide carrying the SP2 primer and a 12-nucleotide UMI. Using its own MiXCR run on the UMI-ligation and nested PCR reads, TCRdb lists one record per CDR3 protein. The table has 100,000 to 150,000 distinct CDR3 sequences, 36% seen once. The data originate from a study of naive and memory T cell subsets. Study results and caveats: In CD4 and CD8 cells, diversity dropped from naive through EMRA. Over 85% of naive TCR sequences appeared only once after error correction, unlike memory subsets.

J is TRBJ2-1 and V is TRBV19; the match to TRBD2 covers 10 bases. Specimen: central memory CD4+ T cells from blood. This TCR came from a human donor in good health. The DNA of the CDR3 is TGTGCCAGCACTTTAGCGGGAGGTATTAGCAATGAGCAGTTCTTC. Translated: CASTLAGGISNEQFF.